The clone carrying this T cell receptor beta chain was counted between two and nine times. The antigen is unknown. This record belongs to a study of cytomegalovirus exposure and HLA in healthy donors. 13 Jbeta primers and 60 Vbeta primers were used for the PCR. TCRdb keeps only in-frame clones here, not all; method: immunoSEQ multiplex PCR. In the table there are under 200,000 clones, roughly 78% of which are singletons. CDR1 is MNHNS and CDR2 is SASEGT in the germline V gene. V shed 4 bases and J shed 10 bases, with 20 bases lying between them. There are 15 residues in the CDR3. General study points: When the data were analyzed later, several of the most significant clusters appeared to be linked to common viral pathogens. CMV antigen specificity was confirmed in vitro for three CMV-associated chains. Researchers reportedly found TCR beta sequences accurately predicted most subjects' HLA-A and HLA-B alleles. The authors later found TCR association rates varying by HLA locus, with DRB1 most and HLA-C fewest.

Sequenced material: PBMCs. V gene TRBV6-1 combines with J gene TRBJ2-1; maybe TRBD1 (6 bases). This receptor was identified in a woman between 40 and 50 years old in good health and CMV-seronegative. The CDR3 spells CASSAYRVRGPEQFF. As DNA, the CDR3 is TGTGCCAGCAGTGCGTACAGGGTAAGGGGCCCGGAGCAGTTCTTC.